These 16 T cell receptor beta chains originate from one sample sequenced in a study of blood T cell repertoires in COVID-19. This table comes from immunoSEQ multiplex PCR, and its TCRdb copy is limited to in-frame clones, with some not included. The repertoire holds more than 100,000 clones, around 90% seen once, with under 4% in the top ten. Sequencing input: peripheral blood. The source is a middle-aged man in a cohort sampled during active COVID-19.

The gene calls are TRBV2 and TRBJ2-4; TRBD2 aligns across 15 bases. This CDR3 region has 15 residues. V shed 6 bases, J shed 8 bases, and the junction held 5 bases outside the gene matches. CDR1 is SNHLY and CDR2 is FYNNEI in the germline V gene. The CDR3 sequence is CASSGLAGGQDIQYF. CDR3 nucleotide sequence: TGTGCCAGCAGCGGACTAGCGGGGGGGCAGGACATTCAGTACTTC.

This clone has just one count. This chain joins TRBV10-3 and TRBJ1-2; D might be TRBD1 (6 bases). CDR1 and CDR2 from the germline V gene are ENHRY and SYGVKD. The V and J ends lost 0 bases and 0 bases respectively, with 17 bases between them. This CDR3 is built from 18 residues. The CDR3 protein is CAISESKGVEATNYGYTF. In nucleotides, the CDR3 is TGTGCCATCAGTGAGTCGAAGGGGGTAGAGGCTACTAACTATGGCTACACCTTC.

The chain links TRBV10-3 to TRBJ2-3; TRBD2 is a possible D gene (5 bases). The CDR3 length is 16 residues. CDR1 and CDR2 (germline): ENHRY, SYGVKD. The germline V and J ends were trimmed by 3 bases and 0 bases, with 13 bases remaining between them. CDR3 amino acids: CAISDKGVTSTDTQYF. As DNA, the CDR3 is TGTGCCATCAGTGATAAGGGAGTAACTAGCACAGATACGCAGTATTTT.

The V and J genes are TRBV7-9 and TRBJ2-4; perhaps TRBD1 as D (6 bases). This CDR3 spans 17 amino acids. V was pared by 1 base and J by 0 bases, with 13 bases between. Germline values: CDR1 SEHNR, CDR2 FQNEAQ (reference sequence). Written as DNA, the CDR3 is TGTGCCAGCAGCTTAGAGGGGGTCGAAATAGCCAAAAACATTCAGTACTTC. Residues: CASSLEGVEIAKNIQYF.

In nucleotides, the CDR3 is TGTGCCAGCAGCCAGGGGACAGGGGGAAGGACTATTGAAGCTTTCTTT. Translation gives CASSQGTGGRTIEAFF. This chain connects TRBV4-2 to TRBJ1-1; 11 bases line up with TRBD1. Trimming removed 3 bases from V and 7 bases from J; junction bases left unmatched: 10. The CDR3 is made up of 16 amino acids. Germline CDR1 reads LGHNA; CDR2 reads YNFKEQ.

The CDR3 protein is CSVQGGPTSSGANVLTF. The CDR3 bases are TGCAGCGTCCAGGGTGGGCCTACCTCTTCTGGGGCCAACGTCCTGACTTTC. V gene TRBV29-1 combines with J gene TRBJ2-6; a weak D match, TRBD1 (5 bases). This CDR3 comprises 17 residues. Germline V gene lookup returns CDR1 SQVTM and CDR2 ANQGSEA. The V and J ends lost 6 bases and 1 base respectively, with 19 bases between them.

The rearrangement joins TRBV9 to TRBJ2-6; possible D gene TRBD2, 6 bases. The germline V gene has CDR1 SGDLS and CDR2 YYNGEE. The CDR3 contains 15 residues. V dropped 0 bases and J dropped 2 bases, with 6 bases sitting between them. CDR3: CASSVGGTGANVLTF. The CDR3 nucleotides are TGTGCCAGCAGCGTAGGCGGGACTGGGGCCAACGTCCTGACTTTC.

The V gene is TRBV19, the J gene TRBJ2-4; 8 bases are shared with TRBD1. The CDR3 is 14 amino acids. V gave up 4 bases and J gave up 6 bases; unmatched junction bases: 5. Germline assignment: CDR1 LNHDA and CDR2 SQIVND (reference sequence). The CDR3 DNA follows: TGTGCCAGTAGTACCCCAGGGGGCTCAAACATTCAGTACTTC. Residues: CASSTPGGSNIQYF.

This clone was counted a few times. The chain joins TRBV28 to TRBJ2-7; 7 nucleotides match TRBD2. Trimming at V came to 10 bases and at J to 2 bases, leaving 5 bases not matched to a gene. Germline V gene sequence: CDR1 MDHEN, CDR2 SYDVKM. The CDR3 has 12 residues. The chain's CDR3 is CATVGLTYEQYF. In nucleotides, the CDR3 is TGTGCCACCGTGGGACTAACCTACGAGCAGTACTTC.

V is TRBV11-2 and J is TRBJ2-7, with 8 bases aligning to TRBD2. Germline-derived CDR1 and CDR2 are SGHAT and FQNNGV. This CDR3 is 14 amino acids long. V was pared by 1 base and J by 2 bases, with 1 base of the junction left unmatched. The CDR3 reads CASSLVAGTYEQYF. The CDR3 coding sequence is TGTGCCAGCAGCTTAGTAGCGGGGACCTACGAGCAGTACTTC.

V usage is TRBV3-1 (or the pseudogene TRBV3-2) and J usage is TRBJ2-7; 10 bases are a match to TRBD1. In germline, CDR1 is LGHDT, CDR2 YNNKEL (reference sequence). V shed 4 bases, J shed 5 bases, and the junction held 11 bases outside the gene matches. CDR3 length: 16 residues. Here the CDR3 reads CASSRLADRGRNEQYV. CDR3 sequence (DNA): TGTGCCAGCAGCCGTCTCGCCGACAGGGGGCGTAACGAGCAGTACGTC.

V gene TRBV24-1 combines with J gene TRBJ2-2; D is possibly TRBD1 (6 bases). Per the germline V gene, CDR1 is KGHDR and CDR2 is SFDVKD. Deletions cut 4 bases from V and 4 bases from J, with 18 bases between. The CDR3 runs 17 residues. CDR3 loop: CATSDQDRTVITGELFF. CDR3 coding DNA: TGTGCCACCAGTGACCAGGATCGGACAGTAATCACCGGGGAGCTGTTTTTT.

V gene TRBV4-1 combines with J gene TRBJ1-2; TRBD1 matches 7 bases. V was pared by 10 bases and J by 5 bases, with 7 bases of the junction left unmatched. The CDR3 loop spans 12 amino acids. Per germline, CDR1 MGHRA and CDR2 YSYEKL. This chain's CDR3 is CANEGQPYGYTF. CDR3 bases: TGCGCCAACGAGGGACAGCCTTATGGCTACACCTTC.

The chain recombines TRBV6-5 with TRBJ2-7, with 7 nucleotides matching TRBD2. CDR3 length: 13 amino acids. V shed 7 bases, J shed 3 bases, and the junction held 6 bases outside the gene matches. The germline V gene has CDR1 MNHEY and CDR2 SVGAGI. CDR3 amino acids: CASTDGGVYEQYV. In DNA form, the CDR3 reads TGTGCCAGCACGGATGGGGGGGTCTACGAGCAGTACGTC.

V gene TRBV7-9 combines with J gene TRBJ1-2; D perhaps matches TRBD1 (6 bases). This CDR3 spans 16 amino acids. Germline V gene sequence: CDR1 SEHNR, CDR2 FQNEAQ (reference sequence). Trimming took off 1 base at V and 3 bases at J, with 15 bases between the two ends. The CDR3 reads CASSLVLGGADYGYTF. The CDR3 bases are TGTGCCAGCAGCTTAGTTCTCGGGGGGGCCGACTATGGCTACACCTTC. The full variable domain, completed using reference TRBV7-9 and TRBJ1-2, is DTGVSQNPRHKITKRGQNVTFRCDPISEHNRLYWYRQTLGQGPEFLTYFQNEAQLEKSRLLSDRFSAERPKGSFSTLEIQRTEQGDSAMYLCASSLVLGGADYGYTFGSGTRLTVV.

The chain links TRBV21-1 to TRBJ1-5. TRBV21-1 is annotated as a pseudogene. The CDR3 is 15 amino acids. DNA of the CDR3: TGTGCCAGCAGCAAAGAAGAGGCCCGTAATCAGCCCCAGCATTTT. The encoded protein is CASSKEEARNQPQHF.